The sequence of this TCR beta chain was determined in a study of shared clonotypes between healthy human individuals. Around 220 ng DNA, tens of thousands of T cell genomes, went into each sorted-subset replicate PCR. Data came from immunoSEQ multiplex PCR; TCRdb stores just in-frame clones and leaves some out. This table holds roughly 2.1 million clones, just over 90% found once. As defined, naive CD8 cells were CD45RO-negative and positively selected for CCR7, with terminally differentiated effector memory CD45RA+ cells excluded. Donors were healthy HIV-negative adults without recent acute infections or vaccinations. Within Nashville, Tennessee resided all donors, each a Caucasian adult. CDR1 is SQVTM, CDR2 ANQGSEA, per germline. The length of the CDR3 is 10 residues. V was pared by 4 bases and J by 4 bases, with 2 bases between.

This sequence originates from a man aged 18 to 29 in good health. Some clones in this sample may be carry-over from other donors' samples. This chain connects TRBV29-1 to TRBJ2-1; D is uncertain. The sample comprised naive CD8+ T cells from PBMCs. CDR3: CSVGYNEQFF. In DNA form, the CDR3 reads TGCAGCGTTGGATACAATGAGCAGTTCTTC.